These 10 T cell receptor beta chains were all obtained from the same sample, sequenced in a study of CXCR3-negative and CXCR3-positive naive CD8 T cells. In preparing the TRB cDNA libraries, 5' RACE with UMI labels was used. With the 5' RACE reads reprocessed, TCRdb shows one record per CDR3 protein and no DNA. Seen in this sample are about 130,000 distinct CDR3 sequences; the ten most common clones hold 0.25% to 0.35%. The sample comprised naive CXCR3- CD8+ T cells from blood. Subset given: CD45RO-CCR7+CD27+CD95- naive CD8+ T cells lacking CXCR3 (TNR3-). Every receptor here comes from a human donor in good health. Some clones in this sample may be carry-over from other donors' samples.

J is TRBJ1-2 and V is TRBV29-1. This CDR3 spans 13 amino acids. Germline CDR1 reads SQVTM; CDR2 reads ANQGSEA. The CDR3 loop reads CSVEDTLRGGYTF.

The CDR3 sequence: CASSLRLATDTQYF. V usage is TRBV28 and J usage is TRBJ2-3. The CDR3 covers 14 residues. The germline V gene has CDR1 MDHEN and CDR2 SYDVKM.

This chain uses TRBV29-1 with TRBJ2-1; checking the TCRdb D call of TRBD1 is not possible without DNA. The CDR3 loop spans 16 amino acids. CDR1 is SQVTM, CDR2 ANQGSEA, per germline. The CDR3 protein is CSVVVDGTGWYNEQFF.

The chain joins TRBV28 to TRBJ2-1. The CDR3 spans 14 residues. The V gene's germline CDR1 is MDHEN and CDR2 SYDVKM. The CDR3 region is CASSLAKVYNEQFF.

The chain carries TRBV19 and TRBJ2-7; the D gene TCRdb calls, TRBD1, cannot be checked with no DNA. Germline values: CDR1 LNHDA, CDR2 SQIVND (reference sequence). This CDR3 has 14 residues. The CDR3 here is CASRVTGGPYEQYF.

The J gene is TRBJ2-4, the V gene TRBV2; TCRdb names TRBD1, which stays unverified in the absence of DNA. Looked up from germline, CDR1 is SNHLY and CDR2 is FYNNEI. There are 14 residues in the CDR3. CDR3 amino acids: CASKDRVAKNIQYF.

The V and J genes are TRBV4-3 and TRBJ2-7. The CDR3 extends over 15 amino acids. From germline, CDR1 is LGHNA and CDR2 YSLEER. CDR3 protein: CASSQDLGISYEQYF.

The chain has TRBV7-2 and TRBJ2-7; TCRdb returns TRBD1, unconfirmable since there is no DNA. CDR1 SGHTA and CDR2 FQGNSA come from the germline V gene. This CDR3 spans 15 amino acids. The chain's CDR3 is CASSLTGTGQYEQYF.

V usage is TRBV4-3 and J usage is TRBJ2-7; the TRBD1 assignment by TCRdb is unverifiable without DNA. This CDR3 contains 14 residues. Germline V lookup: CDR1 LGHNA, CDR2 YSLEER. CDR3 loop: CASSPSGQDYEQYF.

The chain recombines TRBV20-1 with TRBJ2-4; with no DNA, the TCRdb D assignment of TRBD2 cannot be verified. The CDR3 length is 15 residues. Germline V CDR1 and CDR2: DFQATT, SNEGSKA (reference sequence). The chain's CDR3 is CSAPPSGGARDIQYF.